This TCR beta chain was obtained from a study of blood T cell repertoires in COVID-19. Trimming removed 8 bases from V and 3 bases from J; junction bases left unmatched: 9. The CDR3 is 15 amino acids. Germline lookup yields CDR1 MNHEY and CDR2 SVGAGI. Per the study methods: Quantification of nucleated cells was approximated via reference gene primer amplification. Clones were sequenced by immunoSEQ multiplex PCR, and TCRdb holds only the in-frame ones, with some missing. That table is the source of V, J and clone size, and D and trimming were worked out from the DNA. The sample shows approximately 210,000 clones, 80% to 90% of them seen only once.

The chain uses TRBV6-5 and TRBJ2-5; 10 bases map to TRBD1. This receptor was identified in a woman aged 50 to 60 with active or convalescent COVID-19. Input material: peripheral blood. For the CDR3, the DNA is TGTGCCAGCGACCGGACAGGGGGTACCAAAGAGACCCAGTACTTC. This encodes CASDRTGGTKETQYF.